These T cell receptor beta chains were read from a single sample in a study of CD8+CD57+ T cells in acquired aplastic anemia. MiXCR was run by TCRdb on the reads, yielding one entry per CDR3 protein. The sample lists roughly 300,000 distinct CDR3 sequences, roughly half occurring once. The sequenced sample consisted of sorted CD4+, CD8+, or CD8+CD57+ T cells (not recorded which) from PBMCs. These receptors originate from a human donor with severe aplastic anemia or a healthy control (not recorded which). CDR3s include the opening cysteine and the closing phenylalanine or tryptophan. Fields, in order: V gene, clone size, J gene, D gene, CDR3 DNA, CDR3 protein. The D gene is left open where the match is weak. The size entry is marked missing in some rows and otherwise reads once, few, many or a size class.

>TRBV6-5|.|TRBJ2-1|TRBD2
TGTGCCAGCACCAAACTAGCGGGGGGGACCAGTGAGCAGTTCTTC
CASTKLAGGTSEQFF
>TRBV7-8|few|TRBJ2-3|.
TGTGACAGCAGGGGTCCAGGCACAGATACGCAGTATTTT
CDSRGPGTDTQYF
>TRBV27|many|TRBJ2-3|TRBD2
TGTGCCAGCAGTGCGGGACTAGTAGCTGGCGTTACGCAGTATTTT
CASSAGLVAGVTQYF
>TRBV19|.|TRBJ2-7|.
TGTGCCAGTGGGGCCGCGGCGGGCTACGAGCAGTACTTC
CASGAAAGYEQYF
>TRBV10-1|few|TRBJ1-5|.
TGCGCCAGCAGTGACACAGAAGCCAATCAGCCCCAGCATTTT
CASSDTEANQPQHF
>TRBV5-8|many|TRBJ1-5|.
TGTGCCAGCAGCTTGGACGGTCAGCCCCAGCATTTT
CASSLDGQPQHF
>TRBV7-9|.|TRBJ2-5|TRBD2
TGTGCCAGTAGCGGGGAAGAGACCCAGTACTTC
CASSGEETQYF
>TRBV5-1|.|TRBJ2-7|.
TGCGCCAGCAGCGGCGAATACGAGCAGTACTTC
CASSGEYEQYF
>TRBV11-2|.|TRBJ1-3|.
TGTGCCAGCAGCTCTGTCACGAACACCATATATTTT
CASSSVTNTIYF
>TRBV7-3|.|TRBJ2-5|TRBD1
TGTGCCAGCAGCAAAAACAGGGGCGGACAGACCCAGTACTTC
CASSKNRGGQTQYF
>TRBV7-9|many|TRBJ2-5|TRBD1
TGTGCCAGCAGCTTGACAGGGACCCAAGAGACCCAGTACTTC
CASSLTGTQETQYF
>TRBV5-6|many|TRBJ1-4|.
TGTGCCAGCAGCTTTTACAGGGTCCAGAGTGAAAAACTGTTTTTT
CASSFYRVQSEKLFF
>TRBV20-1|many|TRBJ2-3|.
TGCAGTGCTACCACTAGCACAGATACGCAGTATTTT
CSATTSTDTQYF
>TRBV15|.|TRBJ1-5|TRBD1
TGTGCCACCACTACAGGGGAGGCTGTCGGCAATCAGCCCCAGCATTTT
CATTTGEAVGNQPQHF
>TRBV19|many|TRBJ1-4|.
TGTGCCCCCGGGGGCAGGGAAAAGAACCCAACTAATGAAAAACTGTTTTTT
CAPGGREKNPTNEKLFF
>TRBV20-1|.|TRBJ2-7|.
TGCAGTGCTCGCCAGGGCTACGAGCAGTACTTC
CSARQGYEQYF
>TRBV6-6|.|TRBJ2-7|TRBD2
TGTGCCAGCAAGAACTCGGGGGAGGGGATCGGGGAGCAGTACTTC
CASKNSGEGIGEQYF
>TRBV11-3|many|TRBJ2-3|.
TGTGCCAGCAGCTCTCACGGACCTCCCACAGATACGCAGTATTTT
CASSSHGPPTDTQYF
>TRBV7-2|.|TRBJ1-1|.
TGTGCCAGCAGCTTAGGGGAGAGCACAAGTGTTGAAGCTTTCTTT
CASSLGESTSVEAFF
>TRBV25-1|.|TRBJ2-5|TRBD1
TGTGCCAGCAGTTCCCTAGACAGGGGGCGGTCAGAGACCCAGTACTTC
CASSSLDRGRSETQYF
>TRBV2|.|TRBJ2-5|TRBD2
TGTGCCATTCTGGGGGCTAGCGGGAGGAGTGGGGAGACCCAGTACTTC
CAILGASGRSGETQYF
>TRBV9|.|TRBJ1-6|TRBD1
TGTGCCAGCGGCGGTCCAGGGGGATTGGATTCACCCCTCCACTTT
CASGGPGGLDSPLHF
>TRBV7-3|many|TRBJ2-3|.
TGTGCCAGCAGCCCAGGACAGACAGATACGCAGTATTTT
CASSPGQTDTQYF
>TRBV9|once|TRBJ1-1|.
TGTGCCAGCAGCGTAGAAGGGACTGAAGCTTTCTTT
CASSVEGTEAFF
>TRBV29-1|.|TRBJ1-2|TRBD1
TGCAGCGTTGAAGGGGGCTCAGGGGGCTCCCACTATGGCTACACCTTC
CSVEGGSGGSHYGYTF
>TRBV7-6|few|TRBJ2-5|.
TGTGCTAGCAGCAAAACCGGAGAACAAGAGACCCAGTACTTC
CASSKTGEQETQYF
>TRBV7-3|.|TRBJ1-2|.
TGTGCCAGCAGCTCCGGACTAGGGGACTACACCTTC
CASSSGLGDYTF